This TCR beta chain was found in a study of cytomegalovirus exposure and HLA in healthy donors. Study information: Drawn from HLA-typed donors, about 85 million unique TCRs were held in an early data release. Caucasian-associated ancestry cluster membership applied to about 77% of about 370 genotyped donors. Findings of the study overall: In a later analysis, DRB1 alleles had the most associated TCRs; HLA-C alleles the fewest.

Remarks on this clone: Its antigen is as yet unknown.

There are 14 residues in the CDR3. Germline lookup yields CDR1 SGHVS and CDR2 FNYEAQ. V lost 1 base to trimming and J lost 4 bases, with 10 bases between them. The PCR used 60 Vbeta and 13 Jbeta primers. Profiled with immunoSEQ multiplex PCR; TCRdb holds only in-frame clones, not every one. The repertoire holds around 150,000 clones, with about three quarters as singletons. The V call is TRBV7-6, the J call TRBJ1-1; a possible D gene is TRBD1 (6 bases). This sequence was found in a woman between 45 and 60 years old in good health and CMV-seropositive. Sequenced material: PBMCs. The CDR3 spells CASSLVDRSTEAFF. The CDR3 bases are TGTGCCAGCAGCTTAGTTGACAGGTCCACTGAAGCTTTCTTT.